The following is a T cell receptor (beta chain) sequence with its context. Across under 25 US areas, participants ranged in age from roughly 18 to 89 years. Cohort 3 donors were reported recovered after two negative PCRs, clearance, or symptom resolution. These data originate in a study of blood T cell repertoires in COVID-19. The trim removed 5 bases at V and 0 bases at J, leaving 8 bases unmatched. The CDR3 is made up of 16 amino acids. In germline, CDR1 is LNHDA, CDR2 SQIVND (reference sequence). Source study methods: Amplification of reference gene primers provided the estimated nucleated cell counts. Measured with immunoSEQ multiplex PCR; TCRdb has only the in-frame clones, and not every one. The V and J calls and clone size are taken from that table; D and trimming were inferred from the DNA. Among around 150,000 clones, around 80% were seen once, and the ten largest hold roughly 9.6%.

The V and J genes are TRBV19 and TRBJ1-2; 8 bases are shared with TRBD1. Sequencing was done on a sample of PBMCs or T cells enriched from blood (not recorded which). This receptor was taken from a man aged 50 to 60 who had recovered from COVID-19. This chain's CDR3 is CASSQDRGASNYGYTF. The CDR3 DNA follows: TGTGCCAGTAGTCAAGACAGGGGTGCTTCTAACTATGGCTACACCTTC.